What follows are 8 T cell receptor beta chains derived from one specimen sequenced in a study of T cells in Graves' hyperthyroidism and ophthalmopathy. Researchers took RNA transcripts and amplified the TCR beta CDR3 regions from them. First-round RT-PCR targeting the TCR CDR3 was performed with the HTBI primer set. TCRdb used MiXCR to reprocess the multiplex PCR reads, holding one entry per CDR3 protein. The sample lists about 680,000 distinct CDR3 sequences, roughly a third occurring once. The specimen sequenced was blood. These receptors all come from a woman aged 40 to 50 with Graves' hyperthyroidism.

This chain connects TRBV10-3 to TRBJ2-5; 14 bases are shared with TRBD2. V lost 10 bases, J lost 3 bases, and 4 bases stayed unmatched. The CDR3 runs 14 residues. CDR1 is ENHRY, CDR2 SYGVKD, per germline. The CDR3 nucleotides read TGTGCCAGCGCGGGACTAGCGGGGGAAGAGACCCAGTACTTC. The encoded protein is CASAGLAGEETQYF.

This clonotype came up a few times. This chain links TRBV30 with TRBJ1-1, with D uncertain. CDR3 length equals 11 residues. Germline CDR1 and CDR2: GTSNPN and SVGIG (reference sequence). With 4 bases removed from V and 8 bases from J, the gap between germline ends came to 11 bases. The DNA of the CDR3 is TGTGCCTGGAAGGCATTCTCAGAAGCTTTCTTT. It translates to CAWKAFSEAFF.

Notes on this clonotype: Relative to the germline gene, one junction end is altered; a read error may explain this. The genes are TRBV7-2 and TRBJ2-7; D is perhaps TRBD2 (7 bases). The CDR3 is made up of 16 amino acids. CDR1 and CDR2 (germline): SGHTA, FQGNSA. CDR3 sequence (DNA): TGCGCCAGCAGCCAAGATAGAGGGGGGGTTTGGGGTGAGCAGTACTTC. The encoded protein is CASSQDRGGVWGEQYF.

This chain connects TRBV10-3 to TRBJ2-7, with TRBD1 identical over 9 bases. The germline gives CDR1 ENHRY, CDR2 SYGVKD. V gave up 10 bases and J gave up 2 bases; unmatched junction bases: 12. This CDR3 comprises 15 residues. The CDR3 protein is CASSPGTGLAYEQYF. The CDR3, as DNA: TGTGCCAGCAGCCCCGGGACAGGGCTCGCCTACGAGCAGTACTTC.

This clonotype was found many times. V usage is TRBV6-5 and J usage is TRBJ1-1; no definite D call. This CDR3 spans 14 amino acids. V was shortened by 2 bases and J by 11 bases, with 18 bases between the two germline ends. Per germline, CDR1 MNHEY and CDR2 SVGAGI. The CDR3 DNA follows: TGTGCCAGCAGTTACCGGGCAGGATCCTACCCCGCTTTCTTT. Translating gives CASSYRAGSYPAFF.

The chain has TRBV7-2 and TRBJ2-5; 7 bases match TRBD1. This CDR3 comprises 13 residues. In germline, CDR1 is SGHTA, CDR2 FQGNSA. V was pared by 6 bases and J by 9 bases, with 10 bases of the junction left unmatched. DNA for the CDR3: TGTGCCAGCAGTCAAGGGGGCGGACAGCCCCAGTACTTC. It translates to CASSQGGGQPQYF.

This clonotype was detected only a few times. V gene TRBV5-1 combines with J gene TRBJ1-5; maybe TRBD1 (5 bases). Germline V gives CDR1 SGHRS, CDR2 YFSETQ. The V and J ends lost 5 bases and 0 bases respectively, with 12 bases between them. This CDR3 comprises 15 residues. The CDR3 reads CASRPGTNSNQPQHF. The CDR3 nucleotides are TGCGCCAGCAGGCCAGGGACGAATAGCAATCAGCCCCAGCATTTT.

The chain links TRBV19 to TRBJ2-7; D gene uncertain. The CDR3 is made up of 12 amino acids. Between the trimmed V and J ends, which lost 11 bases and 4 bases, there was a span of 15 bases. Germline V gene lookup returns CDR1 LNHDA and CDR2 SQIVND (reference sequence). The CDR3: CAWSASLYEQYF. DNA for the CDR3: TGTGCCTGGTCCGCCAGCCTATACGAGCAGTACTTC. The entire variable domain, with the rest obtained from reference TRBV19 and TRBJ2-7, is as follows: DGGITQSPKYLFRKEGQNVTLSCEQNLNHDAMYWYRQDPGQGLRLIYYSQIVNDFQKGDIAEGYSVSREKKESFPLTVTSAQKNPTAFYLCAWSASLYEQYFGPGTRLTVT.